This T cell receptor beta chain was identified in a study of cytomegalovirus exposure and HLA in healthy donors. General study results and limits: Presence/absence analyses treated sequencing depth as roughly uniform across donors. According to the study, some 160 TCR beta chains were cytomegalovirus-associated.

The PCR made use of 60 Vbeta and 13 Jbeta primers. The data were produced by immunoSEQ multiplex PCR, yet TCRdb's version contains in-frame clones alone and is incomplete. This sample has 60,000 to 70,000 clones, with approximately 78% found just once. Healthy individuals who donated bone marrow served as the donors. With regard to this clone: The antigen remains undetermined.

Looked up from germline, CDR1 is LNHDA and CDR2 is SQIVND (reference sequence). The CDR3 runs to 18 residues. The genes are TRBV19 and TRBJ2-5; 12 bases are shared with TRBD1. TRBJ2-7 matches the DNA end more closely, so the J call is doubtful. The sequence came from a man in his forties in good health and CMV-seronegative. The sequenced sample consisted of PBMCs. As DNA, the CDR3 is TGTGCCAGTAGTCGGAAGCCCTTAGGGACAGGGGGCGGCTACGAGCAGTACTTC. As protein: CASSRKPLGTGGGYEQYF.